This T cell receptor beta chain was recorded in a study of cytomegalovirus exposure and HLA in healthy donors. The study's findings and limits: The study listed about 150 cytomegalovirus-associated TCR beta chains. Rarity held for most TCR sequences, but there were some public TCRs that occurred in many donors.

Points on this clone: The antigen remains undetermined.

This table comes from immunoSEQ multiplex PCR, and its TCRdb copy is limited to in-frame clones, with some not included. The sample holds about 190,000 clones, roughly four fifths seen once. From the roughly 110-subject validation cohort, which was separate from the approximately 720-subject first cohort, the donors were drawn. The receptor's source is a woman between 18 and 30 years old in good health and CMV-seropositive. Material: PBMCs.

As DNA, the CDR3 is TGTGCCAGCAGCGTAAGTCCTAGCAGCTACGAGCAGTACTTC. This gives the protein CASSVSPSSYEQYF. The gene calls are TRBV9 and TRBJ2-7, with D perhaps matching TRBD2 (5 bases). The CDR3 loop spans 14 amino acids. The V gene's germline CDR1 is SGDLS and CDR2 YYNGEE. V was pared by 1 base and J by 3 bases, with 11 bases between. Complete variable domain (other parts from reference TRBV9 and TRBJ2-7): DSGVTQTPKHLITATGQRVTLRCSPRSGDLSVYWYQQSLDQGLQFLIQYYNGEERAKGNILERFSAQQFPDLHSELNLSSLELGDSALYFCASSVSPSSYEQYFGPGTRLTVT.